This entry lists 8 T cell receptor beta chains sequenced from one sample in a study of T-cell reconstitution after alpha-beta-depleted transplantation in children. The TCRbeta library incorporated unique molecular identifiers. MiXCR was run by TCRdb on the PCR reads, yielding one entry per CDR3 protein. The repertoire holds about 610,000 distinct CDR3 sequences, with roughly 10% as singletons. The sample here was PBMCs from the stem cell graft donor, taken from the stem cell graft. The receptors stem from a human donor who donated a stem cell graft to a child with acute myeloid leukemia.

This clonotype has ten or more counts. The J gene is TRBJ2-5, the V gene TRBV5-5, with D uncertain. Germline CDR1 is SGHKS and CDR2 is YYEKEE (reference sequence). CDR3 size: 12 residues. Trimming stripped 1 base from V and 5 bases from J, with 6 bases between. CDR3 coding DNA: TGTGCCAGCAGCTTGCTACCGGAGACCCAGTACTTC. Protein: CASSLLPETQYF. Full variable domain (missing parts from reference TRBV5-5 and TRBJ2-5): DAGVTQSPTHLIKTRGQQVTLRCSPISGHKSVSWYQQVLGQGPQFIFQYYEKEERGRGNFPDRFSARQFPNYSSELNVNALLLGDSALYLCASSLLPETQYFGPGTRLLVL.

This clonotype was detected only once. The CDR3: CATSRDVGGNTGELFF. CDR3 DNA: TGTGCCACCAGCAGAGATGTGGGGGGCAACACCGGGGAGCTGTTTTTT. This rearrangement joins TRBV15 to TRBJ2-2, with D perhaps given as TRBD1 or TRBD2 (6 bases each). With 0 bases removed from V and 2 bases from J, the gap between germline ends came to 10 bases. CDR3 size: 16 residues. The germline CDR1 and CDR2 sequences are LNHNV and YYDKDF (reference sequence).

The chain carries TRBV11-3 and TRBJ1-3, with D perhaps TRBD1 (6 bases). CDR3 size: 15 residues. The V end lost 3 bases, the J end lost 3 bases, and 12 bases lay between the germline ends. Germline loops: CDR1 SGHNT, CDR2 YENEEA. This CDR3 is CASSLRGALGNTIYF. Here the CDR3 DNA reads TGTGCCAGCAGCTTGCGGGGGGCGCTTGGAAACACCATATATTTT.

In its sample, this clonotype was seen a few times. V gene TRBV27 combines with J gene TRBJ2-5; TRBD2 matches 13 bases. Germline loops: CDR1 MNHEY, CDR2 SMNVEV (reference sequence). J was trimmed by 0 bases and V by 8 bases; bases with no gene match: 12. The CDR3 length is 18 residues. CDR3 sequence reads: CASPDPTSGRRNQETQYF. The CDR3, as DNA: TGTGCCAGCCCCGACCCGACTAGCGGGAGGAGGAACCAAGAGACCCAGTACTTC.

This clonotype was seen more than once but under ten times. The chain joins TRBV20-1 to TRBJ2-5; D is undetermined. Germline V CDR1 and CDR2: DFQATT, SNEGSKA (reference sequence). V shed 0 bases and J shed 3 bases, with 17 bases lying between them. This CDR3 region has 16 residues. This CDR3 is CSAREPRWRQKETQYF. Here the CDR3 DNA reads TGCAGTGCTAGAGAGCCCCGCTGGCGGCAGAAAGAGACCCAGTACTTC.

The chain links TRBV20-1 to TRBJ1-1, with TRBD1 matching over 8 bases. V was pared by 3 bases and J by 4 bases, with 7 bases of the junction left unmatched. Germline values: CDR1 DFQATT, CDR2 SNEGSKA (reference sequence). The CDR3 extends over 14 amino acids. DNA for the CDR3: TGCAGTGCTAGCCAGGGGGCGATCGGCACTGAAGCTTTCTTT. Its translation: CSASQGAIGTEAFF.

This clonotype was detected only a few times. The genes are TRBV20-1 and TRBJ1-1, with TRBD1 matching 8 bases. The CDR3 is 14 amino acids. Germline CDR1 DFQATT, CDR2 SNEGSKA (reference sequence). V lost 3 bases to trimming and J lost 4 bases; unmatched junction nucleotides: 7. The CDR3 DNA reads TGCAGTGCTAGCAGGCAGGGGGCGGGCACTGAAGCTTTCTTT. Encoded protein: CSASRQGAGTEAFF.

In this sample, this clonotype turned up many times. This chain uses TRBV5-6 with TRBJ2-2; no reliable D call. Trimming cost V 0 bases and J 4 bases, with 7 bases left between them. The CDR3 sequence is 14 residues long. CDR1 SGHDT and CDR2 YYEEEE come from the germline V gene. CDR3 nucleotides: TGTGCCAGCAGCTTGGATGTCGGCACCGGGGAGCTGTTTTTT. This codes for CASSLDVGTGELFF.